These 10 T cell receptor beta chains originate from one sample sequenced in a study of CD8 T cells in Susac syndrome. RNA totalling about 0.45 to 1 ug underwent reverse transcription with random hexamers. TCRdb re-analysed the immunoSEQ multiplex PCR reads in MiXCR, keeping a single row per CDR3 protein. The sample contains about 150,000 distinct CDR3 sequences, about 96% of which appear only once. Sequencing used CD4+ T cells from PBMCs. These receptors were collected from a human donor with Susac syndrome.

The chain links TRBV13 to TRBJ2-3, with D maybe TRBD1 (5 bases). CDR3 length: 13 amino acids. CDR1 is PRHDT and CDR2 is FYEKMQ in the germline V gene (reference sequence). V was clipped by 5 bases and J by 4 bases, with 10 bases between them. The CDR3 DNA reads TGTGCCAGCAGCCCCCAGGGCTCAGATACGCAGTATTTT. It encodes CASSPQGSDTQYF.

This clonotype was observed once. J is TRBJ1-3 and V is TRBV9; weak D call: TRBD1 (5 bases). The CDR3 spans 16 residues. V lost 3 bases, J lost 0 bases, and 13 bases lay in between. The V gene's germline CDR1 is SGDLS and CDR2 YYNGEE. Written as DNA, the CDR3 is TGTGCCAGCAGCGCGGTGGGGGGAACCTCTGGAAACACCATATATTTT. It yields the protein CASSAVGGTSGNTIYF.

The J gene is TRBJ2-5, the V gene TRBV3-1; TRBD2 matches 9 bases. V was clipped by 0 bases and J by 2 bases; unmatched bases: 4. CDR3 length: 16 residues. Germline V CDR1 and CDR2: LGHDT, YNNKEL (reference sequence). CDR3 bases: TGTGCCAGCAGCCAAGATCTCCTAGCGGGGCAAGAGACCCAGTACTTC. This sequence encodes CASSQDLLAGQETQYF.

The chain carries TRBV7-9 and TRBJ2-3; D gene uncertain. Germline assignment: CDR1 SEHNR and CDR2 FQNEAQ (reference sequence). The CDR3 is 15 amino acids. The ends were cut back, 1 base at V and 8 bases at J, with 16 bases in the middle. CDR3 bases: TGTGCCAGCAGCTTAGGTAGTACCTTTGTGGGTACGCAGTATTTT. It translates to CASSLGSTFVGTQYF.

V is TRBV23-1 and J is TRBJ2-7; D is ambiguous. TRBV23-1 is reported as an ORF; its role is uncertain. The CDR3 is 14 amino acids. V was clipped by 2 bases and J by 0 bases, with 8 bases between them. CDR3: CASSQIESSYEQYV. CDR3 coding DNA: TGCGCCAGCAGTCAAATCGAAAGCTCCTACGAGCAGTACGTC.

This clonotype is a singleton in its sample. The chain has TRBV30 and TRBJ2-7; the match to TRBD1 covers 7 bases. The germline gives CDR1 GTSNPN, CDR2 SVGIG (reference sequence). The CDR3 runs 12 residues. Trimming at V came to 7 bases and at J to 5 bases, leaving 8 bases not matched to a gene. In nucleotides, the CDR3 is TGTGCCTTCACCTCAGGGGGAAACGAGCAGTACTTC. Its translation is CAFTSGGNEQYF.

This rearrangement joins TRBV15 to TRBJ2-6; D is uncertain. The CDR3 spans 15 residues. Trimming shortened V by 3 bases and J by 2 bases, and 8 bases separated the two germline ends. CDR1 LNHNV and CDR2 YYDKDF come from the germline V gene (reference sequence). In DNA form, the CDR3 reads TGTGCCACCAGCAGTCGGACGACTGGGGCCAACGTCCTGACTTTC. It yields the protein CATSSRTTGANVLTF.

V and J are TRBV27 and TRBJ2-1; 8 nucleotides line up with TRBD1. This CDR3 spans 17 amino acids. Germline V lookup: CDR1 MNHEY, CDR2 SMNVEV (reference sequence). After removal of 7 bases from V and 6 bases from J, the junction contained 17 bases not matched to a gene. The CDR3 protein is CASNTYLPGQAINEQFF. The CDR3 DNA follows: TGTGCCAGCAATACATACCTCCCGGGACAGGCCATCAATGAGCAGTTCTTC.

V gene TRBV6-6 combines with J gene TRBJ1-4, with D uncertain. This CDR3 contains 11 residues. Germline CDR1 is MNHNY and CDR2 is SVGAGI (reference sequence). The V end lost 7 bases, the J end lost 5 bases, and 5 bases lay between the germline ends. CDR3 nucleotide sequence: TGTGCCAGCATGGGAAATGAAAAACTGTTTTTT. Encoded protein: CASMGNEKLFF.

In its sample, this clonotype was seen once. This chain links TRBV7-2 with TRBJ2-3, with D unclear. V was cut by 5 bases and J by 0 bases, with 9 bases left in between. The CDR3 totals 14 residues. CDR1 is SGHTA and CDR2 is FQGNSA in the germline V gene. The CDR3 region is CASSPPPSTDTQYF. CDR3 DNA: TGTGCCAGCAGCCCCCCCCCTAGCACAGATACGCAGTATTTT. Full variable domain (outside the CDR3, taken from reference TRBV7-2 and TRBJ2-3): GAGVSQSPSNKVTEKGKDVELRCDPISGHTALYWYRQSLGQGLEFLIYFQGNSAPDKSGLPSDRFSAERTGGSVSTLTIQRTQQEDSAVYLCASSPPPSTDTQYFGPGTRLTVL.